These T cell receptor beta chains were read from a single sample in a study of blood T cell repertoires in COVID-19. Repertoires were generated with immunoSEQ multiplex PCR, while TCRdb's copy carries only in-frame clones and drops some. The table records 98,000 or so clones, 71% of them present only once. Sequencing was performed on peripheral blood. The origin of the receptors is a woman aged 40 to 49 with acute or convalescent COVID-19. Each CDR3 is given with its conserved first and last residue. D genes are given only for firm matches. The listing skips clone size in some rows; elsewhere it reads once, few, many or a size class.

.,.,TRBV28,TRBJ1-4,TGTGCCAGCAGCCCTCCCAAACAGGGTCGGGATGAAAAACTGTTTTTT,CASSPPKQGRDEKLFF
TRBD1,.,TRBV19,TRBJ2-3,TGTGCCAGTAGTATTGGACTTCCGGGACAGGGGGTTTACGCAGATACGCAGTATTTT,CASSIGLPGQGVYADTQYF
TRBD1,.,TRBV29-1,TRBJ1-3,TGCAGCGTTTACGACAGGGGCCAAGGAAACACCATATATTTT,CSVYDRGQGNTIYF
.,.,TRBV7-2,TRBJ1-2,TGTGCCAGCAGCCTCTCACAGGGAAATGGCTACACCTTC,CASSLSQGNGYTF
TRBD1,few,TRBV7-9,TRBJ1-4,TGTGCCAGCAGCTTAGCCTCACAGGGGAGTGAAAAACTGTTTTTT,CASSLASQGSEKLFF
TRBD2,once,TRBV3-1/TRBV3-2,TRBJ2-3,TGTGCCAGCAGCCATCAGCGGGGGGGCGTTGAGTGGACAGATACGCAGTATTTT,CASSHQRGGVEWTDTQYF
TRBD2,.,TRBV5-1,TRBJ2-5,TGCGCCAGCCTTACTAGCGGGGGTATCGGGGAGACCCAGTACTTC,CASLTSGGIGETQYF
TRBD1,.,TRBV27,TRBJ1-1,TGTGCCAGCAACCCGTCAGGCAGGGGGCATGGGGGCACTGAAGCTTTCTTT,CASNPSGRGHGGTEAFF
TRBD1,.,TRBV18,TRBJ2-7,TGTGCCAGCTCTCCCGGGACAGGGGGCTACGAGCAGTACTTC,CASSPGTGGYEQYF
.,.,TRBV7-8,TRBJ2-3,TGTGCCAGCAGCTTTGGTTTCCAGGATACGCAGTATTTT,CASSFGFQDTQYF
.,.,TRBV3-1/TRBV3-2,TRBJ1-3,TGTGCCAGCAGCCCAGCGGGGAGAGGGACGAGCTCTGGAAACACCATATATTTT,CASSPAGRGTSSGNTIYF
TRBD2,.,TRBV7-2,TRBJ2-4,TGTGCCAGCAGCTTATCTCCTAGCGGGGGGGCCGGGGCCAAAAACATTCAGTACTTC,CASSLSPSGGAGAKNIQYF
TRBD1,few,TRBV6-5,TRBJ2-5,TGTGCCAGCAGTAAGGACAGGGGAGAGACCCAGTACTTC,CASSKDRGETQYF
.,.,TRBV28,TRBJ1-6,TGTGCCAGCGCTGAGGTCAGGGGCGCGGGTAATTCACCCCTCCACTTT,CASAEVRGAGNSPLHF
TRBD2,many,TRBV15,TRBJ2-1,TGTGCCACCAGCACCCAGCGGGGGGGCAACAATGAGCAGTTCTTC,CATSTQRGGNNEQFF
.,.,TRBV2,TRBJ1-4,TGTGCCAGCAGACCCAGGGTCGGTGAAAAACTGTTTTTT,CASRPRVGEKLFF
TRBD1,.,TRBV25-1,TRBJ2-7,TGTGCCAGCAGTGAATACTTTCCGGGACAGGGAAGGGACGAGCAGTACTTC,CASSEYFPGQGRDEQYF
.,.,TRBV18,TRBJ2-3,TGTGCCAGCTCACCAGTAAAAGATACGCAGTATTTT,CASSPVKDTQYF
.,.,TRBV5-1,TRBJ2-6,TGCGCCAGCAGCCCTCTAGCCTACTCTGGGGCCAACGTCCTGACTTTC,CASSPLAYSGANVLTF
TRBD1,.,TRBV3-1/TRBV3-2,TRBJ1-1,TGTGCCAGCGGGACAGCGCCGAGCACTGAAGCTTTCTTT,CASGTAPSTEAFF